The source of this T cell receptor beta chain is a study of control samples from healthy donors and cancer patients. The repertoire was sequenced with immunoSEQ multiplex PCR; TCRdb's copy has only in-frame clones and lacks some. The table has under 150,000 clones, roughly 88% seen once. Trimming pared 1 base from V and 10 bases from J, leaving 11 bases between. This CDR3 is 13 amino acids long. Germline V gives CDR1 SGHNT, CDR2 YENEEA. The chain joins TRBV11-3 to TRBJ2-1; TRBD2 might be the D (6 bases). The specimen sequenced was blood. The sequence was obtained from a man aged 40-50 years in good health. The CDR3 DNA follows: TGTGCCAGCAGCTTAGTTCCCGGAGGGGAGCAGTTCTTC. Amino acid sequence: CASSLVPGGEQFF.